This T cell receptor (beta chain) came from a study of CD8 T cells in Susac syndrome. Notes on the study in general: The study recognized that its TCR sequencing and HLA analysis covered a relatively small number of individuals.

Germline V lookup: CDR1 SGDLS, CDR2 YYNGEE. This CDR3 is built from 15 residues. With V trimmed by 3 bases and J by 0 bases, 4 bases remained unmatched. Reverse transcription of roughly 0.5 to 1 ug RNA was performed with random hexamers. TCRdb fed the immunoSEQ multiplex PCR reads into MiXCR, producing one record per CDR3 protein. Seen here are 250,000 to 300,000 distinct CDR3 sequences, roughly 90% observed once, and the top ten hold more than 0.15%. Sequencing of TCR beta covered CD8+ and CD4+ T cells obtained from blood. In contrast to the negatively isolated CD8+ and CD4+ T cells, TEMRA cells were FACS-enriched. On this clonotype: Its antigen is unidentified.

The sample taken for sequencing was CD8+ T cells from PBMCs. This sequence joins TRBV9 and TRBJ2-7, with TRBD1 matching 9 bases. This clonotype was sampled from a human donor with multiple sclerosis. CDR3 in amino acids: CASSGGDRASYEQYF. CDR3 sequence (DNA): TGTGCCAGCAGCGGTGGGGACAGGGCCTCCTACGAGCAGTACTTC. The whole variable domain, filled in from reference TRBV9 and TRBJ2-7, reads DSGVTQTPKHLITATGQRVTLRCSPRSGDLSVYWYQQSLDQGLQFLIQYYNGEERAKGNILERFSAQQFPDLHSELNLSSLELGDSALYFCASSGGDRASYEQYFGPGTRLTVT.